The entry below gives a single TCR beta chain sequence along with its context. A few counts support this clone. Its recognized antigen is unknown. Per-base quality was not reported, and no clone a single base away is much larger than it. This specimen belongs to a study of blood T cell repertoires in COVID-19 (dated by TCRdb to the early 2020s). Study-wide context: Samples from collaborators originated in the United States, Italy and Spain and spanned both the acute and convalescent phases of COVID-19. The prospective study material was composed of cDNA or gDNA derived from T cells, B-cell-depleted T cells, or PBMCs. The dataset comprised deeply sampled blood TCRbeta repertoires from subjects exposed to, actively infected with, or recovered from COVID-19. The repertoires were made available in a free public database intended to serve as a resource for research on the immune response to SARS-CoV-2. The samples were drawn from the first 160 participants of the ongoing ImmuneRACE study and from 950 to 1,500 subjects provided by 6 global collaborators. The sample metadata nearly always contained a de-identified subject ID, COVID-19 status, age in years and sex. Where available, HLA class I and class II types were taken from metadata supplied by the sample provider and were not determined by assay-based typing.

The junction shows trimming of 4 bases on V and 2 bases on J, and the gene matches do not reach 5 bases of it. Per the germline V gene, SNHLY is the CDR1 and FYNNEI is the CDR2. The CDR3 goes from the cysteine to the phenylalanine over 14 residues. Just the 42-base CDR3 DNA is kept, in frame starting at base 1. Collaborating institutions collected whole blood in K2EDTA tubes following their own protocols. For TCRbeta analysis, collaborators shipped samples in one of three forms: frozen whole blood, isolated PBMCs, or DNA extracted from either of those sample types. Results the study describes overall, beyond this receptor: The quantity of clinical and demographic metadata differed by source and by participant and was supplied without curation.

TCRbeta CDR3 regions were amplified from genomic DNA using the immunoSEQ Assay, a bias-controlled multiplex PCR. The original pipeline was this. Nucleated cell counts per sample were estimated from amplification of reference gene primers within the assay. To quantify the absolute abundance of each unique TCRbeta CDR3 rearrangement, sequence reads were collapsed and filtered. Productive Simpson clonality was computed per sample as the square root of Simpson's diversity index over productive rearrangements. TCRdb limited this immuneACCESS table to in-frame rearrangements with V and J called. A share of clones is missing; checked studies link under half to unresolved V genes, and the rest is unexplained. From that table come the V and J calls and clone size; the DNA was used to work out D and trimming. In all, the sample holds about 76,000 clones, and under 95% of those were seen once. About 5% of the sample is taken by the ten largest.

The sequence derives from a human donor in a cohort sampled during active COVID-19. The chain is encoded by TRBV2 joined to TRBJ2-7; 7 bases in the junction line up with TRBD1. Material: peripheral blood. The DNA is TGTGCCAGCAGTGCGGCAACAGGGGCCTACGAGCAGTACTTC. This sequence encodes CASSAATGAYEQYF.